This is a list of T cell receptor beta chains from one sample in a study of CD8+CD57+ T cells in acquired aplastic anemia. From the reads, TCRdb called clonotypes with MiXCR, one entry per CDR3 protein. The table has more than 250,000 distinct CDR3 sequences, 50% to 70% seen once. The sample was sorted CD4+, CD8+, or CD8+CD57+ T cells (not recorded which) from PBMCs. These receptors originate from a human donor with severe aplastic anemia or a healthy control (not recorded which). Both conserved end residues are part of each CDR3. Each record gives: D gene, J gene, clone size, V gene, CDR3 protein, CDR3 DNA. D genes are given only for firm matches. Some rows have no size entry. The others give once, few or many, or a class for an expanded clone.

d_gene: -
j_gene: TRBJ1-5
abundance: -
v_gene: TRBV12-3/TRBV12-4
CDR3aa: CASSRGVQPQHF
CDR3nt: TGTGCCAGCAGTCGGGGTGTACAGCCCCAGCATTTT

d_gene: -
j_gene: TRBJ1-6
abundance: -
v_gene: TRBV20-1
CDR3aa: CSARDGESRSPLHF
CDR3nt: TGCAGTGCTAGAGACGGCGAGTCTCGTTCACCCCTCCACTTT

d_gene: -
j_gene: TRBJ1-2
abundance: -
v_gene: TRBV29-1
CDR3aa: CSVESLGYGYTF
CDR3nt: TGCAGCGTTGAATCACTAGGCTATGGCTACACCTTC

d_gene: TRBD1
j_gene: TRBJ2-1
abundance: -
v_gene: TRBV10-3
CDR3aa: CAARSEGQGANFNEQFF
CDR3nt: TGTGCCGCGCGGAGTGAGGGACAGGGGGCTAATTTCAATGAGCAGTTCTTC

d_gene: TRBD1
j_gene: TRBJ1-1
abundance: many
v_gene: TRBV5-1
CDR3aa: CASSDGTVSLGAFF
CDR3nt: TGCGCCAGCAGCGATGGGACAGTCTCCCTAGGAGCTTTCTTT

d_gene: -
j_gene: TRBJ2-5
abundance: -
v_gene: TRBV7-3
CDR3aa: CASSQDLTEETQYF
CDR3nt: TGTGCCAGCAGCCAAGATCTAACGGAAGAGACCCAGTACTTC

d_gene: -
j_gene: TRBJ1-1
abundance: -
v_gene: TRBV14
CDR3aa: CASSQDLLPNTEAFF
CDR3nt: TGTGCCAGCAGCCAAGATTTGTTACCGAACACTGAAGCGTTCTTT

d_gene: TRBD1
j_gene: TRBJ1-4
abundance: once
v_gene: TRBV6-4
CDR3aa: CASGDPSGQGVGEKLFF
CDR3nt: TGTGCCAGCGGTGACCCTTCTGGACAGGGAGTGGGAGAAAAACTGTTTTTT

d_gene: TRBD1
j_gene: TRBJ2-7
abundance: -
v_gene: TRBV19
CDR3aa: CASSSPRRTGGNYEQYF
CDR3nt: TGTGCCAGTAGTTCCCCCCGAAGGACAGGGGGCAACTACGAGCAGTACTTC

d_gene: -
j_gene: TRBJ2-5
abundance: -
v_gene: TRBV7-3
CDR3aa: CASWMAGEETQYF
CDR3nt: TGTGCCAGTTGGATGGCAGGGGAAGAGACCCAGTACTTC

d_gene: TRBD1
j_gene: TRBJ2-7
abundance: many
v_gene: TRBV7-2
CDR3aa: CASSPPRDRGLPEQYF
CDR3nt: TGTGCCAGCAGTCCCCCCCGGGACAGGGGGCTCCCCGAGCAGTACTTC

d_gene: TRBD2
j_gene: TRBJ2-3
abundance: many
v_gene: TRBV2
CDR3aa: CASRLGGLAGITDTQYF
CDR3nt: TGTGCCAGCAGGTTAGGCGGACTAGCGGGAATCACAGATACGCAGTATTTT

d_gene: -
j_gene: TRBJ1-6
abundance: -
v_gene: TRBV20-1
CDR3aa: CSAGAGRFNSPLHF
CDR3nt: TGCAGTGCTGGGGCAGGGCGATTTAATTCACCCCTCCACTTT

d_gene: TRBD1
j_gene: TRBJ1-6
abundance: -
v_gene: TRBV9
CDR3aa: CASSVGQGEGSPLHF
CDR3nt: TGTGCCAGCAGCGTAGGACAGGGGGAAGGCTCACCCCTCCACTTT

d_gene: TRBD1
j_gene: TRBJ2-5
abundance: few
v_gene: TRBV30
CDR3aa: CAWSPGTGPQGAQYF
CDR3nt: TGTGCCTGGAGCCCTGGGACAGGGCCACAAGGGGCCCAGTACTTC

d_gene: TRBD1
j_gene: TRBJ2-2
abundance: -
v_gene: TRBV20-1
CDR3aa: CSAIDLLGQGAGELFF
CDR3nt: TGCAGTGCTATAGATCTATTGGGACAGGGGGCCGGGGAGCTGTTTTTT

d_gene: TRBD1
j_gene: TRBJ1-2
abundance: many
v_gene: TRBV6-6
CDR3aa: CATQTGDSGYTF
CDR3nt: TGTGCCACACAGACAGGGGATTCTGGCTACACCTTC

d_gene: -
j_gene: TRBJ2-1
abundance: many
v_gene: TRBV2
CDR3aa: CASSSYNEQFF
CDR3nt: TGTGCCAGCAGCTCCTACAATGAGCAGTTCTTC

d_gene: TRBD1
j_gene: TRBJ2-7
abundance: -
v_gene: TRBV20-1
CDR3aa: CSASSGTGYEQYF
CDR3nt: TGCAGTGCTAGTTCCGGGACAGGGTACGAGCAGTACTTC

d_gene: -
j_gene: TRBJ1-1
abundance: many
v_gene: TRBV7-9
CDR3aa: CASTPRPGEVVAFF
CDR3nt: TGTGCCAGCACCCCCCGGCCGGGGGAGGTGGTAGCTTTCTTT

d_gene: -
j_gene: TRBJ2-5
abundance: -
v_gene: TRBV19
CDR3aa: CASSTLDRATQETQYF
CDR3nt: TGTGCCAGTAGTACGCTTGACAGAGCTACTCAAGAGACCCAGTACTTC

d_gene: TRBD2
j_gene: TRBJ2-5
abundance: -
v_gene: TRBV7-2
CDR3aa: CASSLGRRLALAQETQYF
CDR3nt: TGTGCCAGCAGCTTAGGTCGTCGACTAGCGCTAGCTCAAGAGACCCAGTACTTC

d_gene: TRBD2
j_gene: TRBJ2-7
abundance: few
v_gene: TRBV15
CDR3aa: CATSRAASGSYEQYF
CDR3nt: TGTGCCACCAGCAGAGCGGCTAGCGGGTCCTACGAGCAGTACTTC

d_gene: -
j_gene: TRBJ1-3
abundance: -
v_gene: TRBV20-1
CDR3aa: CSARDGAGVAGNTIYF
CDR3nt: TGCAGTGCTAGAGATGGGGCAGGGGTAGCTGGAAACACCATATATTTT

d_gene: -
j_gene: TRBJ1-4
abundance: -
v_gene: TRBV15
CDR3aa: CATSRDRGTGDEKLFF
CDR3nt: TGTGCCACCAGCAGAGACCGGGGGACGGGGGATGAAAAACTGTTTTTT

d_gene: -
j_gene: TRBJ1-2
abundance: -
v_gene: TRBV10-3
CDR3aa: CASNTGYGNYGYTF
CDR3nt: TGTGCCAGCAACACGGGGTATGGGAACTATGGCTACACCTTC

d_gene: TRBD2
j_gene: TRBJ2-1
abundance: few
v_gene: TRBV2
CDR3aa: CASNLAGYNEQFF
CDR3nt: TGTGCCAGCAACCTAGCGGGATACAATGAGCAGTTCTTC

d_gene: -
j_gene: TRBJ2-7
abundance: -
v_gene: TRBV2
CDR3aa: CATSKAQDYEQYF
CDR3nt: TGTGCTACCTCTAAGGCGCAGGACTACGAGCAGTACTTC

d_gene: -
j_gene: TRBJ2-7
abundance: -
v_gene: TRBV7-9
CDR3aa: CASSLVFSYEQYF
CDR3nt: TGTGCCAGCAGCTTAGTTTTCAGCTACGAGCAGTACTTC